This T cell receptor (beta chain) appears in the sequencing data of a study of regulatory T cells in long-lasting Graves disease. Time point specified: persistent/refractory GD, antithyroid drugs over 5 years with positive TRAb. The TCR library was prepared using RNA isolated from PBMCs. Per the germline V gene, CDR1 is SEHNR and CDR2 is FQNEAQ (reference sequence). V lost 3 bases and J 0 bases, leaving 11 bases between the germline ends. The CDR3 covers 15 residues. In this sample, this clonotype turned up many times. The TCR beta library used iRepertoire HTBI primers with Arm-PCR amplification of CDR3. In TCRdb, the multiplex PCR reads were re-called with MiXCR into one record per CDR3 protein. The table shows a few hundred thousand distinct CDR3 sequences, with approximately 22% occurring only once.

The input for sequencing was peripheral blood mononuclear cells (PBMCs), taken when the disease was refractory, from a patient treated with antithyroid drugs. The sequence was collected from a female donor with Graves disease. The chain carries TRBV7-9 and TRBJ1-1; no clear D. CDR3: CASSFHTDLNTEAFF. For the CDR3, the DNA is TGTGCCAGCAGCTTCCATACAGATTTGAACACTGAAGCTTTCTTT.